This T cell receptor (beta chain) stems from a study of cytomegalovirus exposure and HLA in healthy donors (dated by TCRdb to the late 2010s). At the level of the whole study: An earlier analysis of roughly 500 of the donors reported 250 to 300 Gb of sequence data and around 110 million unique TCR beta sequences from 150 million to 200 million T cells. An early release that covered about 600 HLA-typed donors contained around 300 gigabases of sequencing data and tens of millions of unique TCR sequences. Of the approximately 370 genotyped donors, 75% to 85% were placed in the genetic ancestry cluster associated with self-reported Caucasian donors. The study aimed to test whether cataloging public T cell receptors could reveal signatures of past pathogen exposure. Using immunosequencing, the study profiled T cell repertoires from 500 to 800 subjects and related those repertoires to cytomegalovirus serostatus. Along with the approximately 620-subject first cohort, a separate validation cohort of roughly 110 different subjects was used. To predict cytomegalovirus infection status, the study combined high-throughput TCR immunosequencing, statistical association of individual TCRs with disease status, and machine learning. In a later analysis, previously published TCR beta repertoires from several hundred donors were re-analyzed and high-resolution HLA genotyping was added so that TCR occurrence patterns could be studied. In the later analysis, no new phenotypic data were used to find candidate immune exposures; instead, reliance was placed on TCR beta sequences and their occurrence across donors. An earlier analysis of around 580 of the donors used high-throughput TCR beta sequencing to judge whether each TCR beta V gene segment behaved as functional or pseudogenic. Donor age, sex, ethnicity and CMV serostatus were compiled alongside the repertoire data. In a later genetic analysis, genome-wide SNP genotypes for about 65% of the roughly 700 donors were used, and that subset was treated as a discovery cohort. Every repertoire in the discovery cohort had been generated on one and the same sequencing platform. Both class I and class II loci were covered by HLA typing, at four-digit resolution. The number of donors typed differed by locus, with roughly 629-640 for A, B, C, DRB1 and DQB1, roughly 520 for DQA1, approximately 580 for DPA1, and approximately 470 for DPB1. About five DR-DQ haplotypes were handled as single units for association and clustering because linkage in the cohort was strong. On average, roughly 240,000 unique TCR beta nucleotide sequences were sequenced per donor among 398 genotyped donors of the cohort, with approximately 18% of those sequences being non-productive.

In total, 666 healthy bone marrow donors made up the cohort. At the time of sampling, all cohort members were nominally healthy, though unrecorded immune exposures were likely present. The donor tested CMV seronegative and was one of the 352 seronegative cohort members. A peripheral blood sample was collected from each donor, and TCR beta sequencing was performed on peripheral blood mononuclear cells. Genomic DNA extraction from the blood cell samples was performed with the Qiagen DNeasy Blood Extraction Kit. Note on this clone: The target of this receptor is not known. Base qualities are not at hand, and no much larger clone is one base apart.

Per the germline V gene, SGHRS is the CDR1 and YFSETQ is the CDR2. From the cysteine up to the phenylalanine, the CDR3 has a length of 14 residues. Just CDR3 DNA is preserved here, 42 bases in frame from base 1. The V end gives up 4 bases and the J end 4 bases, leaving 6 bases in the junction not matched to a gene. The library was produced with the immunoSEQ multiplex PCR assay. The multiplex PCR relied on a mix of 60 forward primers for TCR Vbeta segments and 13 reverse primers for TCR Jbeta segments. A multiplex PCR assay on genomic DNA amplified the CDR3 region of rearranged TCR beta genes. The amplified TCR beta libraries were sequenced on the Illumina HiSeq System as 87-base-pair reads. From the authors' description of their analysis: Across the 670 or so repertoires, a later analysis counted roughly 84 million unique TCR beta chains, 9.5 million to 12 million of which were shared by at least two donors. Raw reads were error-corrected and collapsed into unique sequences with a nearest-neighbor algorithm that merged closely related sequences to remove PCR and sequencing errors. V, D and J gene segments were assigned by aligning CDR3 sequences to IMGT reference sequences. For a sequence to be retained, a match of at least six nucleotides was required to both a V gene segment and a J gene segment. A rearrangement counted as productive if the CDR3 had no stop codons and remained in frame with V and J, and every other rearrangement counted as non-productive. CDR3 was defined according to IMGT convention as the region running from the second conserved V-encoded cysteine to the conserved J-encoded phenylalanine. The earlier analysis of 587 of the donors excluded any sequence lacking an unambiguous match to a single V gene segment. An earlier analysis of 550 to 650 of the donors classified V segments as functional when productive rearrangements were above 56.7% and as segregating when the standard deviation between donors was above 5%. To diagnose cytomegalovirus status from the catalog of TCR beta chain sequences, a statistical classification framework was built. V and J gene assignment, in a later analysis, came from comparing TCR nucleotide sequences with IMGT/GENE-DB human TR gene sequences. The TCRdist pipeline was used in a later analysis to assign CDR3 sequences and most-parsimonious VDJ recombination scenarios. In a later analysis, each TCR beta chain was defined by its CDR3 amino acid sequence together with its V-gene family, and reads lacking a unique V-gene family were excluded. To address suspected cross-contamination and a sequencing artifact, a later analysis removed some 620 highly shared, low-generation-probability nucleotide sequences. A later analysis calculated a clonal expansion index for each public chain from normalized within-repertoire ranks of inferred template counts. In a later analysis, generation probabilities were computed with a VDJ recombination model fitted to out-of-frame rearrangements, and the resulting probabilities were checked against IGoR. A later analysis scored TCR-TCR, TCR-HLA and TCR-CMV co-occurrence with hypergeometric tests, applying a repertoire-size bias correction to TCR pairs. In a later analysis, false discovery rates were estimated by permuting HLA or CMV assignments 20 times. In a later analysis, co-occurring TCRs were grouped with DBSCAN, and TCRdist sequence similarity was added when clustering was performed within HLA-allele-positive subsets. Repertoires with fewer than 30,000 or more than 120,000 public chains were left out of co-occurrence clustering, as were five repertoires with anomalous nucleotide sharing. TCRdb's version of the immuneACCESS table is confined to in-frame rearrangements and falls short of the full clone set. An unresolved V gene accounts for under half of the shortfall where checked; the remainder is of unknown origin. The V and J calls and the clone size are those of that table, but D and trimming were determined from the DNA. Across this sample there are more than 200,000 clones, with about 83% seen only once. Jointly, the top ten make up around 15% of the sample.

What the study reported, not specific to this receptor: The classifier was reported to diagnose cytomegalovirus status with high specificity and sensitivity in both the original cohort and the validation cohort. According to a later analysis, TCR association rates differed among HLA loci, with DRB1 alleles showing the most associated TCRs and HLA-C alleles showing the fewest. In an earlier analysis of some 500 of the donors, most TCR beta V segments appeared in productive rearrangements about 87% or about 30% of the time, broadly matching IMGT annotations. Assigning TCR associations to individual alleles was difficult when HLA alleles, especially DR and DQ, strongly co-occurred. The study listed approximately 150 TCR beta chains as associated with cytomegalovirus. While some public TCRs were present in many individuals, most TCR sequences turned up only very rarely across donors. Correlated functional status among segregating V segments might be attributable to linkage disequilibrium, but an unknown experimental factor could not be ruled out. HLA typing was unavailable for some donors at each locus, so association tests used only the typed subset. Compared with the 666-donor mean, donors in an Asian-associated ancestry cluster had fewer N-insertions in productive TCRs, according to a later genetic analysis. Some IMGT-functional V segments, including TRBV6-2 and TRBV6-3, could not be told apart with the 87-base-pair reads, so those segments were excluded. A later analysis found that most CMV-associated TCR beta chains appeared HLA-restricted, with HLA associations seemingly driven largely by CMV exposure. A further reported finding was that TCR beta sequences accurately predicted the HLA-A and HLA-B alleles for most subjects in the first cohort. According to the authors, the approach could potentially be generalized to other disease states and immunological phenotypes. A cluster of highly shared sequence variants was judged likely to represent a technical artifact of the sequencing pipeline. Because counts were too low, about 15 rarely observed V segments, including chromosome 9 orphons, were left out of the earlier analysis of 587 of the donors. CMV serostatus was the only immune exposure information available for the cohort. A few of the identified cytomegalovirus-associated TCR beta chains were confirmed in vitro to be specific for cytomegalovirus antigens. A later analysis reported that several top co-occurrence clusters appeared linked to parvovirus B19, influenza, CMV and Epstein-Barr virus. The cohort was sequenced for TCR beta chains only, and without alpha or paired-chain data the features that could be detected were limited. V-gene and J-gene trimming of TCR beta chains was associated with a missense DCLRE1C variant in a later genetic analysis, and the association was replicated in an independent cohort. A later analysis found that HLA-associated TCR beta chains were more clonally expanded and had lower generation probabilities than equally common non-associated chains. In a later analysis, about 17,000 TCR beta sequences were associated with specific HLA alleles at a false discovery rate of 0.05. Roughly uniform sequencing depth across donors was assumed in presence/absence analyses, although this assumption may not hold.

The rearrangement combines TRBV5-1 with TRBJ1-2, with 8 bases aligning to TRBD1. Sequencing was performed on PBMCs. The receptor was derived from a man aged 40-55 years in good health and CMV-seronegative. This receptor has the CDR3 CASSPAGGGYGYTF. The sequenced DNA: TGCGCCAGCAGCCCCGCAGGGGGCGGCTATGGCTACACCTTC.